This T cell receptor beta chain was found in a study of CD4+ T cells in melanoma. General study results and limits: CD8+ T cell, macrophage and B cell function reportedly correlated with neoantigen-specific CD4+ T cells. Neoantigen-specific CD4+ T cells in melanoma reportedly had diverse differentiation states.

Concerning this clone itself: As yet, its antigen is unknown.

V was clipped by 8 bases and J by 8 bases; unmatched bases: 7. The V gene's germline CDR1 is LNHNV and CDR2 YYDKDF (reference sequence). The CDR3 length is 13 residues. Using immunoSEQ multiplex PCR, the repertoire was profiled, and TCRdb retains in-frame clones only, with some absent. The profile shows over 15,000 clones, 65% to 85% of them singletons. The gene calls are TRBV15 and TRBJ2-1, with TRBD2 matching 9 bases. Material for sequencing was cells from a culture (not recorded whether cultured in vitro). The sequence derives from a human donor with melanoma. The CDR3 nucleotides read TGTGCCACCCGAGGACTAGCGCGGGATGAGCAGTTCTTC. Residues: CATRGLARDEQFF.